This TCR beta chain emerged from a study of OX40 agonist ivuxolimab in advanced cancers. Study-level information: The diagnoses of dose-escalation patients were hepatocellular carcinoma, melanoma, renal cell or head and neck cancer. Enrollees could have had prior anti-PD-1, anti-PD-L1 or anti-CTLA-4 therapy, which 30% to 50% had received. Overall study findings and caveats: Within 6 weeks, CD4+ and CD8+ blood T cells expanded clonally at 0.1 to 3.0 mg/kg. Mean expanded clone counts were higher in CD8+ than CD4+ T cells.

Some clones are missing from TCRdb's copy, which holds only in-frame ones; the method was immunoSEQ multiplex PCR. The sample contains 85,000 to 100,000 clones, over 85% of which appear only once. Regarding this clone: The target antigen is unknown.

The TCR sequence derives from an adult with an advanced solid tumor such as melanoma, head and neck, liver or kidney cancer. This specimen consisted of CD4+ or CD8+ T cells sorted from blood, obtained in a trial of the OX40 agonist ivuxolimab.

The CDR3 reads CASSTQGSNQPQHF. CDR3 nucleotides: TGTGCCAGTAGTACACAGGGATCCAATCAGCCCCAGCATTTT. This sequence joins TRBV19 and TRBJ1-5; tentatively, D is TRBD1 (6 bases). Trimming took off 4 bases at V and 3 bases at J, with 10 bases between the two ends. Germline CDR1 LNHDA, CDR2 SQIVND (reference sequence). The CDR3 is 14 amino acids. The full variable domain, in which reference TRBV19 and TRBJ1-5 provide the parts outside the CDR3, is DGGITQSPKYLFRKEGQNVTLSCEQNLNHDAMYWYRQDPGQGLRLIYYSQIVNDFQKGDIAEGYSVSREKKESFPLTVTSAQKNPTAFYLCASSTQGSNQPQHFGDGTRLSIL.